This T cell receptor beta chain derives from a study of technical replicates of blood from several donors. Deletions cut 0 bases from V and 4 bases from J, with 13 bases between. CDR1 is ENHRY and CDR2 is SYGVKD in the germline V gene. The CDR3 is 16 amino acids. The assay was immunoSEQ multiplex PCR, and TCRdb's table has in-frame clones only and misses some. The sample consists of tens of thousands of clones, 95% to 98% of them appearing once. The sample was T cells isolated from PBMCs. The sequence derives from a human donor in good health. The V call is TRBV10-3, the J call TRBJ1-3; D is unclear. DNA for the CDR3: TGTGCCATCAGTGAGTCAACGGGATCGGGAGGAAACACCATATATTTT. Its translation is CAISESTGSGGNTIYF.